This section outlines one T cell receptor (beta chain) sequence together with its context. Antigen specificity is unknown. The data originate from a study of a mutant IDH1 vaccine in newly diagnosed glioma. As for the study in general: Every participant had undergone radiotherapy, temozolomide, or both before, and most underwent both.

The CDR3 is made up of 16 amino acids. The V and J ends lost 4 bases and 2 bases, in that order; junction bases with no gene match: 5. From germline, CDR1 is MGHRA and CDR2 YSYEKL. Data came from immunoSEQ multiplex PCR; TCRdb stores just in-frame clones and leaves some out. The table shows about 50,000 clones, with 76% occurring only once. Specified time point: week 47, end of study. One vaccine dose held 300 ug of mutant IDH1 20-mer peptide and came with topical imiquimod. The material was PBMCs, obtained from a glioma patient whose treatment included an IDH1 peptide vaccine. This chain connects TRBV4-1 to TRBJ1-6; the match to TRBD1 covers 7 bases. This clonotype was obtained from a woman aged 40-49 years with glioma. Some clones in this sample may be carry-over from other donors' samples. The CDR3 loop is CASSPSGGTYNSPLHF. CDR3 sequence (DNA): TGCGCCAGCAGCCCTTCAGGGGGGACCTATAATTCACCCCTCCACTTT.